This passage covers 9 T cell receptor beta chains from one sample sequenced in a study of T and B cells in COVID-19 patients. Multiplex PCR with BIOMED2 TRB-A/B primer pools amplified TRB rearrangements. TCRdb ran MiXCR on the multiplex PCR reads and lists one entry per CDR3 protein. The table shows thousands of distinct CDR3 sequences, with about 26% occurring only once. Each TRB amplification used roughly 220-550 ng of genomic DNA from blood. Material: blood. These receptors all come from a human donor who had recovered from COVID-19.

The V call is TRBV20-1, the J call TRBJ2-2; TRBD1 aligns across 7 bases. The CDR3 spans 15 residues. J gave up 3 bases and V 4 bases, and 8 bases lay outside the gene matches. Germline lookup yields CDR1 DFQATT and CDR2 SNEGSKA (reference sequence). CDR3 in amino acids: CSAKVQGLDTGELFF. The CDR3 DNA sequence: TGCAGTGCTAAAGTACAGGGGTTGGACACCGGGGAGCTGTTTTTT.

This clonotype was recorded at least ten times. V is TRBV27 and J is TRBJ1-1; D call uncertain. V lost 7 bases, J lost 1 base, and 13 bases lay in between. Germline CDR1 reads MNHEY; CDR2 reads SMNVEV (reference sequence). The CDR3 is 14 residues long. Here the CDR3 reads CASTPRGWNTEAFF. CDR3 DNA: TGTGCCAGCACCCCCCGTGGCTGGAACACTGAAGCTTTCTTT.

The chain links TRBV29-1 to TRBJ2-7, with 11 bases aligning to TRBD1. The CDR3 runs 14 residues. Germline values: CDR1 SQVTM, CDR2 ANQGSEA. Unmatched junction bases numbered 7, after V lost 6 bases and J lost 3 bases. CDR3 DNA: TGCAGCGTCGGATTGGGACAGGGGGGCTACGAGCAGTACTTC. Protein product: CSVGLGQGGYEQYF.

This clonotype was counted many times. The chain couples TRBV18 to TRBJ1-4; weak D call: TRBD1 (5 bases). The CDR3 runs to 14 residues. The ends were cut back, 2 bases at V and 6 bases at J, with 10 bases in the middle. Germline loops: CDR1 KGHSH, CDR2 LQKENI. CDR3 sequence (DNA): TGTGCCAGCTCACCAAGAGGACAAGATGAAAAACTGTTTTTT. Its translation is CASSPRGQDEKLFF. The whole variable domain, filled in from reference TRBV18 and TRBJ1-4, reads NAGVMQNPRHLVRRRGQEARLRCSPMKGHSHVYWYRQLPEEGLKFMVYLQKENIIDESGMPKERFSAEFPKEGPSILRIQQVVRGDSAAYFCASSPRGQDEKLFFGSGTQLSVL.

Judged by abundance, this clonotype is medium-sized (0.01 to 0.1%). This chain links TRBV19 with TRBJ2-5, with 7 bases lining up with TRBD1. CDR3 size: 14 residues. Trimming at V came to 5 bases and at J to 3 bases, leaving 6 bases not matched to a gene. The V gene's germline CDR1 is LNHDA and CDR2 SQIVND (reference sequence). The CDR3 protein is CASSSSGTEETQYF. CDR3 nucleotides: TGTGCCAGTAGTTCGTCCGGGACAGAAGAGACCCAGTACTTC.

The CDR3: CSASFGQGRVASNQPQHF. As DNA, the CDR3 is TGCAGTGCTAGTTTCGGGCAGGGACGGGTGGCGAGCAATCAGCCCCAGCATTTT. The V call is TRBV20-1, the J call TRBJ1-5; D may be TRBD1 (5 bases). This CDR3 region has 18 residues. In germline, CDR1 is DFQATT, CDR2 SNEGSKA (reference sequence). Trimming removed 3 bases from V and 1 base from J, with 22 bases in between.

CDR3 nucleotide sequence: TGCAGCGTTCGAGCGGGAGGGACAGGGGCCTATGGGGCCAACGTCCTGACTTTC. Translated, it gives CSVRAGGTGAYGANVLTF. The chain combines TRBV29-1 with TRBJ2-6, with D perhaps given as TRBD1 or TRBD2 (10 bases each). Looked up from germline, CDR1 is SQVTM and CDR2 is ANQGSEA. V was cut by 5 bases and J by 3 bases, with 23 bases left in between. The CDR3 is made up of 18 amino acids.

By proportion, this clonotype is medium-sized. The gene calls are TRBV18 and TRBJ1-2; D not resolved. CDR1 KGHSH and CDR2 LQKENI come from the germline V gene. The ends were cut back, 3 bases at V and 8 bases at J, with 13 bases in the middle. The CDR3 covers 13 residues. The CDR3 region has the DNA TGTGCCAGCTCACCGAAAGATATCGGAGGCTACACCTTC. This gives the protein CASSPKDIGGYTF.

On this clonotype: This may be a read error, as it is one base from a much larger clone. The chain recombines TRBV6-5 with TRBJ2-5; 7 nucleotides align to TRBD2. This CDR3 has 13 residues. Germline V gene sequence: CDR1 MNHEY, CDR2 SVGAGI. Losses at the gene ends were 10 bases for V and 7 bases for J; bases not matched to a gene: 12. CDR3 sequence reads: CAISTRTSSTQYF. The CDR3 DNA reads TGTGCCATCAGCACCAGGACTAGTTCGACCCAGTACTTC.